Following are 9 T cell receptor beta chains from one sample sequenced in a study of cytomegalovirus exposure and HLA in healthy donors (dated by TCRdb to about 2017). Library preparation employed the immunoSEQ multiplex PCR assay. For the multiplex PCR, a mixture combining 60 forward primers for TCR Vbeta segments and 13 reverse primers for TCR Jbeta segments was used. Held by TCRdb, this immuneACCESS table contains in-frame sequences only and omits some clones. Under half of the omission traces to an unresolved V gene where checked; the cause of the rest is unknown. This sample gives around 80,000 clones in total; around 81% of them show up just once. Clones ranked in the top ten supply around 6.4% of the sample. Sequenced sample: PBMCs. These receptor sequences come from a man between 18 and 35 years old in good health and CMV-seropositive.

This sequence joins TRBV28 and TRBJ2-7; no reliable D call. This CDR3 has 12 residues. Trimming stripped 2 bases from V and 3 bases from J, with 5 bases between. In germline, CDR1 is MDHEN, CDR2 SYDVKM. The CDR3 region is CASSLISYEQYF. In nucleotides, the CDR3 is TGTGCCAGCAGTTTAATTAGCTACGAGCAGTACTTC.

The gene calls are TRBV7-6 and TRBJ1-1; 7 positions match TRBD1. The CDR3 is 16 amino acids. The J segment lost 1 base and the V segment lost 4 bases, leaving 9 bases of the junction unmatched. Per the germline V gene, CDR1 is SGHVS and CDR2 is FNYEAQ. The CDR3 DNA reads as TGTGCCAGCAGCTCATACACAGGGGAGAAGAACACTGAAGCTTTCTTT. It is translated as CASSSYTGEKNTEAFF.

This clone was observed a few times. V usage is TRBV7-9 and J usage is TRBJ1-1; D gene ambiguous. CDR1 is SEHNR, CDR2 FQNEAQ, per germline (reference sequence). This CDR3 has 17 amino acids. Trimming pared 5 bases from V and 4 bases from J, leaving 23 bases between. The CDR3 bases are TGTGCCAGCAGCCGAGGGCTGACGGCGGCTTCGTCCACTGAAGCTTTCTTT. It encodes CASSRGLTAASSTEAFF.

The genes are TRBV6-5 and TRBJ2-5; D is ambiguous. V was clipped by 8 bases and J by 5 bases, with 12 bases between them. The CDR3 is 12 residues long. Per germline, CDR1 MNHEY and CDR2 SVGAGI. The CDR3 coding sequence is TGTGCCAGCTGGAGTATACGGGAGACCCAGTACTTC. Its protein product is CASWSIRETQYF.

The chain uses TRBV5-1 and TRBJ2-7; no firm D call. The CDR3 consists of 14 residues. In germline, CDR1 is SGHRS, CDR2 YFSETQ. Deletions cut 0 bases from V and 0 bases from J, with 7 bases between. The CDR3: CASSLGLASYEQYF. As DNA, the CDR3 is TGCGCCAGCAGCTTGGGACTGGCCTCCTACGAGCAGTACTTC. The full variable domain, completed using reference TRBV5-1 and TRBJ2-7, is KAGVTQTPRYLIKTRGQQVTLSCSPISGHRSVSWYQQTPGQGLQFLFEYFSETQRNKGNFPGRFSGRQFSNSRSEMNVSTLELGDSALYLCASSLGLASYEQYFGPGTRLTVT.

The chain couples TRBV5-4 to TRBJ2-7; 14 positions agree with TRBD2. The germline V gene encodes CDR1 SGHNT and CDR2 YYREEE (reference sequence). The CDR3 extends over 18 amino acids. The V and J ends lost 3 bases and 7 bases, in that order; junction bases with no gene match: 15. As DNA, the CDR3 is TGTGCCAGCAGCTGGTATCCCGGGACTAGCGGGAGTCCGGGGGAGCAGTACTTC. Protein product: CASSWYPGTSGSPGEQYF.

This clone has just a few counts. This chain uses TRBV6-1 with TRBJ2-3; D gene ambiguous. This CDR3 is built from 9 residues. CDR1 is MNHNS, CDR2 SASEGT, per germline. V gave up 10 bases and J gave up 12 bases, with 11 bases separating them. Here the CDR3 DNA reads TGTGCCACCCTGTCTACCCAGTATTTT. This gives the protein CATLSTQYF.

The J gene is TRBJ1-2, the V gene TRBV25-1; D gene uncertain. Germline V CDR1 and CDR2: MGHDK, SYGVNS. The CDR3 extends over 15 amino acids. The germline V and J ends were trimmed by 4 bases and 4 bases, with 16 bases remaining between them. CDR3 sequence: CASSASDTGIYGYTF. DNA for the CDR3: TGTGCCAGCAGTGCTAGCGACACGGGGATCTATGGCTACACCTTC.

The V gene is TRBV27, the J gene TRBJ2-5; 7 bases agree with TRBD2. Germline assignment: CDR1 MNHEY and CDR2 SMNVEV (reference sequence). The CDR3 consists of 13 residues. The trim removed 3 bases at V and 7 bases at J, leaving 5 bases unmatched. CDR3 sequence reads: CASSFAGETTQYF. Written as DNA, the CDR3 is TGTGCCAGCAGTTTTGCGGGAGAGACGACCCAGTACTTC.